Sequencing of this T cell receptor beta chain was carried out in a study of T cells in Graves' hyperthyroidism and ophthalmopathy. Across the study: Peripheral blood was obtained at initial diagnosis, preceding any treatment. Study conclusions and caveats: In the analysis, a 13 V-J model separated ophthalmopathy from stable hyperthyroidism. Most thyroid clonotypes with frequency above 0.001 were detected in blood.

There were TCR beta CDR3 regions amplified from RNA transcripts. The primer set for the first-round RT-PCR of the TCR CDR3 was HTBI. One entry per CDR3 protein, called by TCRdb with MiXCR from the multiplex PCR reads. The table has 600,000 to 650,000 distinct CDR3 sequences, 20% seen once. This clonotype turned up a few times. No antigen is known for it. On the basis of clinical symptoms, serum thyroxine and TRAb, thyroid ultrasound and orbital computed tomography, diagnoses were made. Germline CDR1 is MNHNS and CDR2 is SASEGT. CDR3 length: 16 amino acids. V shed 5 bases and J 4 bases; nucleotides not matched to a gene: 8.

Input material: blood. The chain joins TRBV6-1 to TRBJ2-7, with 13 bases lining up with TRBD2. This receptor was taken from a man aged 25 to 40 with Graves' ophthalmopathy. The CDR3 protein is CASSRTSGSNLYEQYF. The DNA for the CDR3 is TGTGCCAGCAGTAGGACTAGCGGGAGCAATCTTTACGAGCAGTACTTC.